A single sample is the source of the 5 T cell receptor beta chains below, sequenced in a study of shared clonotypes between healthy human individuals. Some clones are missing from TCRdb's copy, which holds only in-frame ones; the method was immunoSEQ multiplex PCR. The table lists about 2 million clones, about 95% of them singletons. Cells designated naive CD8 were CD45RO-negative and were positively selected for CCR7, with terminally differentiated effector memory CD45RA+ cells excluded. The sequencing sample was made of naive CD8+ T cells sorted from blood. Receptor source: a man aged 18 to 30 in good health.

The CDR3 nucleotides read TGTGCCAGCAGCTTCGGGCAGGGGGCAGAAAAACTGTTTTTT. Translating gives CASSFGQGAEKLFF. V gene TRBV5-6 combines with J gene TRBJ1-4; 8 nucleotides line up with TRBD1. CDR1 is SGHDT, CDR2 YYEEEE, per germline. This CDR3 region has 14 residues. V trimming: 2 bases; J trimming: 8 bases; junction bases outside the gene matches: 5.

About this clone: The same CDR3 is also encoded by other DNA sequences in this sample. The chain recombines TRBV13 with TRBJ2-3; D is undetermined. Germline CDR1 reads PRHDT; CDR2 reads FYEKMQ (reference sequence). V was pared by 0 bases and J by 4 bases, with 2 bases between. The CDR3 consists of 12 residues. The CDR3 here is CASSLGSDTQYF. The CDR3 nucleotides read TGTGCCAGCAGCTTAGGATCAGATACGCAGTATTTT.

The V and J genes are TRBV7-9 and TRBJ1-1; 8 nucleotides align to TRBD1. Germline V lookup: CDR1 SEHNR, CDR2 FQNEAQ (reference sequence). The CDR3 sequence is 16 residues long. V dropped 7 bases and J dropped 3; count of bases not matched to a gene: 13. The CDR3 nucleotides are TGTGCCAGCACCCTAGGACAGGGACTTTCCGACACTGAAGCTTTCTTT. This encodes CASTLGQGLSDTEAFF.

In its sample, this clone was seen a few times. This sample includes further DNA sequences coding for the same CDR3. The chain employs TRBV30 and TRBJ1-1; D gene ambiguous. Germline CDR1 is GTSNPN and CDR2 is SVGIG (reference sequence). The CDR3 extends over 12 amino acids. V was clipped by 5 bases and J by 0 bases, with 7 bases between them. The CDR3 DNA reads TGTGCCTGGGGCCAGTTGAACACTGAAGCTTTCTTT. It encodes CAWGQLNTEAFF. The full variable domain, its missing parts supplied by reference TRBV30 and TRBJ1-1, is SQTIHQWPATLVQPVGSPLSLECTVEGTSNPNLYWYRQAAGRGLQLLFYSVGIGQISSEVPQNLSASRPQDRQFILSSKKLLLSDSGFYLCAWGQLNTEAFFGQGTRLTVV.

The chain employs TRBV4-1 and TRBJ2-7, with D perhaps being TRBD1 or TRBD2 (5 bases each). Trimming removed 4 bases at V and 6 bases at J, with 16 bases between. Germline V CDR1 and CDR2: MGHRA, YSYEKL. The CDR3 loop spans 14 amino acids. The CDR3 here is CASSLLSSGAEQYF. The CDR3 coding sequence is TGCGCCAGCAGCCTTCTTTCATCCGGGGCCGAGCAGTACTTC.